Listed below are T cell receptor beta chains from one sample, sequenced in a study of T cell responses to AZD1222 COVID-19 vaccine. Assay: immunoSEQ multiplex PCR; the TCRdb copy retains only in-frame clones and omits some. This sample has approximately 110,000 clones, with roughly 90% found just once. Sequenced here: peripheral blood, sampled on day 0 of AZD1222 vaccination. These receptors all come from an adult in good health. The CDR3 runs from the conserved cysteine through the conserved F or W. A D gene is named only where the DNA matches it firmly. Where a row states a size, it is once, few, many or the class of an expanded clone; other rows omit it.

CDR3nt: TGTGCCAGTAGTACGACAGGGGGAATGACTGAAGCTTTCTTT
CDR3aa: CASSTTGGMTEAFF
v_gene: TRBV19
abundance: -
j_gene: TRBJ1-1
d_gene: TRBD1

CDR3nt: TGTGCCTGGAGTGTCGGCGTTAGCAATCAGCCCCAGCATTTT
CDR3aa: CAWSVGVSNQPQHF
v_gene: TRBV30
abundance: -
j_gene: TRBJ1-5
d_gene: -

CDR3nt: TGTGCCAGCAGCTTACAGGGGGGCTATAATTCACCCCTCCACTTT
CDR3aa: CASSLQGGYNSPLHF
v_gene: TRBV7-2
abundance: -
j_gene: TRBJ1-6
d_gene: TRBD1

CDR3nt: TGTGCCATCAGTGAGTCCGGGGACACTGAAGCTTTCTTT
CDR3aa: CAISESGDTEAFF
v_gene: TRBV10-3
abundance: once
j_gene: TRBJ1-1
d_gene: -

CDR3nt: TGTGCCAGCAGCTTATACGGGGCAAAATCGAGCACTGAAGCTTTCTTT
CDR3aa: CASSLYGAKSSTEAFF
v_gene: TRBV7-3
abundance: -
j_gene: TRBJ1-1
d_gene: -

CDR3nt: TGTGCCAGCAGCTTAGCGGGGGGCTATGGCTACACCTTC
CDR3aa: CASSLAGGYGYTF
v_gene: TRBV7-9
abundance: -
j_gene: TRBJ1-2
d_gene: -

CDR3nt: TGTGCCAGCAGCTCGAATAGCAATCAGCCCCAGCATTTT
CDR3aa: CASSSNSNQPQHF
v_gene: TRBV7-2
abundance: -
j_gene: TRBJ1-5
d_gene: -

CDR3nt: TGCAGCGTTGAAATAGCGGTCTACAATGAGCAGTTCTTC
CDR3aa: CSVEIAVYNEQFF
v_gene: TRBV29-1
abundance: -
j_gene: TRBJ2-1
d_gene: -

CDR3nt: TGTGCCAGCAGACGCCTCGGGACAGCGAACACTGAAGCTTTCTTT
CDR3aa: CASRRLGTANTEAFF
v_gene: TRBV6-5
abundance: -
j_gene: TRBJ1-1
d_gene: TRBD1

CDR3nt: TGTGCCAGCAGTTCAGGAGCGGGGGGCGACTCCGCCGAGCAGTACTTC
CDR3aa: CASSSGAGGDSAEQYF
v_gene: TRBV11-3
abundance: -
j_gene: TRBJ2-7
d_gene: TRBD2

CDR3nt: TGTGCCAGCAGCGCCCTCAGTGGCGGGGAGCTGTTTTTT
CDR3aa: CASSALSGGELFF
v_gene: TRBV9
abundance: -
j_gene: TRBJ2-2
d_gene: -

CDR3nt: TGTGCCAGCAGCTTAAGGACTGACTCCTACGAGCAGTACTTC
CDR3aa: CASSLRTDSYEQYF
v_gene: TRBV11-1
abundance: -
j_gene: TRBJ2-7
d_gene: -

CDR3nt: TGTGCCAGTTCCCGCCCAAACTATGGCTACACCTTC
CDR3aa: CASSRPNYGYTF
v_gene: TRBV28
abundance: -
j_gene: TRBJ1-2
d_gene: -

CDR3nt: TGTGCCAGCAGCGTAGACGTATCGGCTAGCGGGAGCACAGATACGCAGTATTTT
CDR3aa: CASSVDVSASGSTDTQYF
v_gene: TRBV9
abundance: -
j_gene: TRBJ2-3
d_gene: TRBD2

CDR3nt: TGTGCCACCAGTATAGGGGGGGGCGACTATGGCTACACCTTC
CDR3aa: CATSIGGGDYGYTF
v_gene: TRBV24-1
abundance: once
j_gene: TRBJ1-2
d_gene: -

CDR3nt: TGTGCCAGCAGTCCCGGGACAGGGGACCGCGAGCAGTACTTC
CDR3aa: CASSPGTGDREQYF
v_gene: TRBV6-5
abundance: -
j_gene: TRBJ2-7
d_gene: TRBD1

CDR3nt: TGTGCCTGGAGTGTTGGGTCCTCCTCTGGAAACACCATATATTTT
CDR3aa: CAWSVGSSSGNTIYF
v_gene: TRBV30
abundance: -
j_gene: TRBJ1-3
d_gene: -

CDR3nt: TGTGCCAGCAGTTACTCGGGACCGCAGGAGCAGTACTTC
CDR3aa: CASSYSGPQEQYF
v_gene: TRBV6-5
abundance: -
j_gene: TRBJ2-7
d_gene: -

CDR3nt: TGTGCCAGCAGTTCCGCCGGGGACAGGGACTTGGGCTATGGCTACACCTTC
CDR3aa: CASSSAGDRDLGYGYTF
v_gene: TRBV28
abundance: -
j_gene: TRBJ1-2
d_gene: TRBD1

CDR3nt: TGTGCCAGCAGCTTAGCGCAGTCACTTCCCTCCAAGACAGATACGCAGTATTTT
CDR3aa: CASSLAQSLPSKTDTQYF
v_gene: TRBV7-8
abundance: -
j_gene: TRBJ2-3
d_gene: -

CDR3nt: TGTGCCCTCGGATCGGCCATAACCTACGAGCAGTACTTC
CDR3aa: CALGSAITYEQYF
v_gene: TRBV28
abundance: -
j_gene: TRBJ2-7
d_gene: -

CDR3nt: TGTGCCAGCAGTCTAACCCCCCAGGGGACCTATGGCTACACCTTC
CDR3aa: CASSLTPQGTYGYTF
v_gene: TRBV6-2/TRBV6-3
abundance: -
j_gene: TRBJ1-2
d_gene: -

CDR3nt: TGTGCCAGCAGTTTAGACAGGGGAGTATCGTCTGAGGGCTACACCTTC
CDR3aa: CASSLDRGVSSEGYTF
v_gene: TRBV27
abundance: -
j_gene: TRBJ1-2
d_gene: TRBD1

CDR3nt: TGTGCCAGCAGCCAAGATCGACAGGGGGGGAATAATGGCTACACCTTC
CDR3aa: CASSQDRQGGNNGYTF
v_gene: TRBV3-1/TRBV3-2
abundance: -
j_gene: TRBJ1-2
d_gene: TRBD1

CDR3nt: TGTGCCTGGACCTCAGGCCGGGGGGTGGATGGAAACACCATATATTTT
CDR3aa: CAWTSGRGVDGNTIYF
v_gene: TRBV30
abundance: -
j_gene: TRBJ1-3
d_gene: -

CDR3nt: TGTGCCAGCAGCCAAGTGGCAATGAACACCGGGGAGCTGTTTTTT
CDR3aa: CASSQVAMNTGELFF
v_gene: TRBV4-2
abundance: -
j_gene: TRBJ2-2
d_gene: -

CDR3nt: TGTGCCAGCAGCACCGGAACAGGTGGTGGCTACACCTTC
CDR3aa: CASSTGTGGGYTF
v_gene: TRBV5-6
abundance: -
j_gene: TRBJ1-2
d_gene: -

CDR3nt: TGTGCCAGCAGGGGGCCGCGGGACGGTAATGAAAAACTGTTTTTT
CDR3aa: CASRGPRDGNEKLFF
v_gene: TRBV28
abundance: -
j_gene: TRBJ1-4
d_gene: -

CDR3nt: TGTGCCAGTAGGACAGCGAGGGGACGTCATGCTGAAGCTTTCTTT
CDR3aa: CASRTARGRHAEAFF
v_gene: TRBV19
abundance: -
j_gene: TRBJ1-1
d_gene: -

CDR3nt: TGTGCCAGCAGCCGAGGCCCTCTAGGCGAGCAGTACTTC
CDR3aa: CASSRGPLGEQYF
v_gene: TRBV3-1/TRBV3-2
abundance: -
j_gene: TRBJ2-7
d_gene: -

CDR3nt: TGTGCCAGCAGTGAGTCGACAGGGACAAGCTCTGGGGCCAACGTCCTGACTTTC
CDR3aa: CASSESTGTSSGANVLTF
v_gene: TRBV25-1
abundance: -
j_gene: TRBJ2-6
d_gene: TRBD1

CDR3nt: TGCAGCGTTGAATTAGGACAGGGGAGCTCCTACGAGCAGTACTTC
CDR3aa: CSVELGQGSSYEQYF
v_gene: TRBV29-1
abundance: -
j_gene: TRBJ2-7
d_gene: TRBD1

CDR3nt: TGTGCCAGCAGCGTAGACGGCGGGAGGAGAAATGAGCAGTTCTTC
CDR3aa: CASSVDGGRRNEQFF
v_gene: TRBV9
abundance: few
j_gene: TRBJ2-1
d_gene: TRBD2

CDR3nt: TGTGCCAGCAGCCCAACAGGCGAGACCCAGTACTTC
CDR3aa: CASSPTGETQYF
v_gene: TRBV11-2
abundance: -
j_gene: TRBJ2-5
d_gene: -

CDR3nt: TGCGCCAGCAGCCGCTGGACAGGAGATAATTCACCCCTCCACTTT
CDR3aa: CASSRWTGDNSPLHF
v_gene: TRBV5-1
abundance: -
j_gene: TRBJ1-6
d_gene: TRBD1

CDR3nt: TGCGCCAGCAGTACTAGCGCCGGGGAGCTGTTTTTT
CDR3aa: CASSTSAGELFF
v_gene: TRBV5-1
abundance: -
j_gene: TRBJ2-2
d_gene: TRBD2

CDR3nt: TGTGCCAGCAGCTTAGCGCGTCTGGGTCTAGCTTTCTTT
CDR3aa: CASSLARLGLAFF
v_gene: TRBV7-2
abundance: -
j_gene: TRBJ1-1
d_gene: -

CDR3nt: TGTGCCAGCAGCGGGGTTATCCACGAGCAGTACTTC
CDR3aa: CASSGVIHEQYF
v_gene: TRBV11-3
abundance: once
j_gene: TRBJ2-7
d_gene: -

CDR3nt: TGTGTCAGAAGCCCGGACACCTCCTCCTACGAGCAGTACTTC
CDR3aa: CVRSPDTSSYEQYF
v_gene: TRBV7-5
abundance: -
j_gene: TRBJ2-7
d_gene: -

CDR3nt: TGTGCCAGCAAACAGGGGGGGAACAATCAGCCCCAGCATTTT
CDR3aa: CASKQGGNNQPQHF
v_gene: TRBV6-6
abundance: once
j_gene: TRBJ1-5
d_gene: TRBD1

CDR3nt: TGTGCCAGCAGCTTACCGATAGGGGGCGGCGGCACAGATACGCAGTATTTT
CDR3aa: CASSLPIGGGGTDTQYF
v_gene: TRBV7-9
abundance: -
j_gene: TRBJ2-3
d_gene: TRBD1

CDR3nt: TGTGCCAGTAGTATGTCCAGGGGTAGGACCGGGGAGCTGTTTTTT
CDR3aa: CASSMSRGRTGELFF
v_gene: TRBV19
abundance: -
j_gene: TRBJ2-2
d_gene: -

CDR3nt: TGTGCCAGCAGTACAGGGCTGGGGTCCGAGCAGTACTTC
CDR3aa: CASSTGLGSEQYF
v_gene: TRBV2
abundance: -
j_gene: TRBJ2-7
d_gene: -

CDR3nt: TGTGCCAGCAGCCTCCGAATGGGGGGCTACACCTTC
CDR3aa: CASSLRMGGYTF
v_gene: TRBV11-3
abundance: -
j_gene: TRBJ1-2
d_gene: -

CDR3nt: TGTGCCAGCAGCTTAATCGCGGGTACCTACAATGAGCAGTTCTTC
CDR3aa: CASSLIAGTYNEQFF
v_gene: TRBV7-3
abundance: -
j_gene: TRBJ2-1
d_gene: -

CDR3nt: TGTGCCAGCTCACCACCGCTCCGAGAAAAACTGTTTTTT
CDR3aa: CASSPPLREKLFF
v_gene: TRBV18
abundance: -
j_gene: TRBJ1-4
d_gene: -

CDR3nt: TGTGCCAGCAGTTTACCATCCGGCTACACCTTC
CDR3aa: CASSLPSGYTF
v_gene: TRBV12-3/TRBV12-4
abundance: -
j_gene: TRBJ1-2
d_gene: -

CDR3nt: TGTGCCACCAGTGACCACGGGACAGAGAAGTACCAAGAGACCCAGTACTTC
CDR3aa: CATSDHGTEKYQETQYF
v_gene: TRBV24-1
abundance: once
j_gene: TRBJ2-5
d_gene: TRBD1

CDR3nt: TGTGCCAGCAGCTTAGACGGTGTCGGCAGGGTTGAGCAGTTCTTC
CDR3aa: CASSLDGVGRVEQFF
v_gene: TRBV11-3
abundance: -
j_gene: TRBJ2-1
d_gene: -